This is a list of T cell receptor beta chains from one sample in a study of cytomegalovirus exposure and HLA in healthy donors. Produced via immunoSEQ multiplex PCR; TCRdb's table is partial and in-frame only. Recorded for this sample: about 34,000 clones. Sequenced: PBMCs. The receptors were sampled from a human donor in good health. Each CDR3 is given with its conserved first and last residue. D genes are given only for firm matches. Clone size, where shown, is once, few, many, or a class for clones that have expanded.

DNA,CDR3,size,J,V,D
TGTGCCACCAGCTCCCACCCCACACCGAACACTGAAGCTTTCTTT,CATSSHPTPNTEAFF,.,TRBJ1-1,TRBV15,.
TGTGCCAGCTCTCACGGGACTAGCCAGAGGGAGCAGTTCTTC,CASSHGTSQREQFF,.,TRBJ2-1,TRBV18,TRBD2
TGTGCCAGCAGCCAAGGGGGGGGTTTGTACCAAGAGACCCAGTACTTC,CASSQGGGLYQETQYF,.,TRBJ2-5,TRBV4-2,TRBD2
TGTGCCAGCTCCACCGGGCTAGCGGGACGAATCTCCTACAATGAGCAGTTCTTC,CASSTGLAGRISYNEQFF,.,TRBJ2-1,TRBV18,TRBD2
TGCGCCAGCAGCCAAGAAAGGGGTCGAGCGAACACCGGGGAGCTGTTTTTT,CASSQERGRANTGELFF,.,TRBJ2-2,TRBV4-1,.
TGTGCCAGCAGTTTACAGGTACAGGGGTATGGCTACACCTTC,CASSLQVQGYGYTF,.,TRBJ1-2,TRBV28,TRBD1
TGTGCCACCAGCAGAGTGGAGTTAGGACGAGGGGGCTACACCTTC,CATSRVELGRGGYTF,.,TRBJ1-2,TRBV15,.
TGTGCCAGCAGCCCTGGCCGGTATAGCAATCAGCACCAGCATTTT,CASSPGRYSNQHQHF,.,TRBJ1-5,TRBV7-9,.
TGTGCTAGTGCCCTACAAGAGACCCAGTACTTC,CASALQETQYF,.,TRBJ2-5,TRBV12-5,.
TGTGCCAGCAGTTATCAGGGGGCCTGGACTGAAGCTTTCTTT,CASSYQGAWTEAFF,large,TRBJ1-1,TRBV27,TRBD1
TGTGCCAGCAGCTACGACCGGAGTAGCACAGATACGCAGTATTTT,CASSYDRSSTDTQYF,.,TRBJ2-3,TRBV5-4,.
TGCGCCAGCAGCTTAGTTCCCGGGGGGGAAACCGGGGAGCTGTTTTTT,CASSLVPGGETGELFF,.,TRBJ2-2,TRBV5-1,TRBD2
TGTGCCAGCAGCTTAGACAGGGGCGGAACAGATACGCAGTATTTT,CASSLDRGGTDTQYF,.,TRBJ2-3,TRBV11-2,.
TGTGCCAGCTCACCAGACAGAGAGGGCTACACCTTC,CASSPDREGYTF,.,TRBJ1-2,TRBV18,.
TGTGCCTGGAGTGTTGGGACAGCTGGAAACACCATATATTTT,CAWSVGTAGNTIYF,.,TRBJ1-3,TRBV30,TRBD1
TGCGCCAGCAGCCAAGAAGGGCGGGGAGACGAGCAGTACTTC,CASSQEGRGDEQYF,.,TRBJ2-7,TRBV4-1,.
TGTGCCAGCAGCGAACGGACAGGGACCTACGAGCAGTACTTC,CASSERTGTYEQYF,.,TRBJ2-7,TRBV6-1,TRBD1
TGTGCCAGCAGCTTAGGCTTAGGGACAAATCGGGGCTACACCTTC,CASSLGLGTNRGYTF,.,TRBJ1-2,TRBV5-4,.
TGTGCCAGCAGCCCCCCTACAGGCTTGAACACTGAAGCTTTCTTT,CASSPPTGLNTEAFF,.,TRBJ1-1,TRBV28,.
TGTGCCAGCAGCTCCGGACAGGGGGCGGGTGAAAAACTGTTTTTT,CASSSGQGAGEKLFF,.,TRBJ1-4,TRBV7-8,TRBD1
TGTGCCAGCAGCTTAGGGGAGGGGCCCCCCAGCGAGCAGTACTTC,CASSLGEGPPSEQYF,.,TRBJ2-7,TRBV11-1,TRBD2
TGTGCCAGTAGTCCTTGGCTGCAGGGGATGAACACTGAAGCTTTCTTT,CASSPWLQGMNTEAFF,.,TRBJ1-1,TRBV19,.
TGCGCCAGCAGCTTTTCTCCCCCAGGGGCTGGAAACACCATATATTTT,CASSFSPPGAGNTIYF,.,TRBJ1-3,TRBV5-1,.
TGCGCCAGCAGTTTGGGACAGCCCAATGAAAAACTGTTTTTT,CASSLGQPNEKLFF,.,TRBJ1-4,TRBV5-1,TRBD1
TGTGCCAGCAGTTACTGGCCTACCGGGGAGCTGTTTTTT,CASSYWPTGELFF,.,TRBJ2-2,TRBV6-6,.
TGCAGCGTTGCTCGGGGACACAGCACCTACAATGAGCAGTTCTTC,CSVARGHSTYNEQFF,.,TRBJ2-1,TRBV29-1,.
TGTGCCAGCAGTAAACAGACAGGGAGCACCGGGGAGCTGTTTTTT,CASSKQTGSTGELFF,.,TRBJ2-2,TRBV27,TRBD1
TGTGCCCAGCGGGGGGCTGGGACAGGGGGGGCTGAAGCTTTCTTT,CAQRGAGTGGAEAFF,.,TRBJ1-1,TRBV30,TRBD1
TGCAGCGTTGATGTAGGGGTCGGGTACGAGCAGTACTTC,CSVDVGVGYEQYF,.,TRBJ2-7,TRBV29-1,.
TGCGCCAGCAGCTTACGCGGGGGGGCCGGGGAGACCCAGTACTTC,CASSLRGGAGETQYF,.,TRBJ2-5,TRBV5-1,TRBD2
TGTGCCAGCAGCTCAGTACGGACTACCGACTACAATGAGCAGTTCTTC,CASSSVRTTDYNEQFF,.,TRBJ2-1,TRBV7-9,.
TGTGCCAGCAGTTCCTCGACAGGGTTCGACGAGCAGTACTTC,CASSSSTGFDEQYF,.,TRBJ2-7,TRBV6-6,TRBD1
TGCGCCAGCAGCCATCAGGGGCAGGGATCTCGGCAGTACTTC,CASSHQGQGSRQYF,.,TRBJ2-7,TRBV10-2,.
TGTGCCAGTAGTATAGGTACAGGCCTTAGCAATCAGCCCCAGCATTTT,CASSIGTGLSNQPQHF,.,TRBJ1-5,TRBV19,.
TGTGCCAGTCGGAAGACGGGGAGTTACGAGCAGTACTTC,CASRKTGSYEQYF,.,TRBJ2-7,TRBV19,.
TGTGCCAGCAGCCCTACAGGGGGCGGGGACGAGCAGTACTTC,CASSPTGGGDEQYF,.,TRBJ2-7,TRBV7-6,TRBD1
TGCGCCAGCAGCCCGGGACTCATGACCTACGAGCAGTACTTC,CASSPGLMTYEQYF,.,TRBJ2-7,TRBV4-1,.
TGCAGCGTTAAGACTAGCGGGGGGGCCGAAGAGACCCAGTACTTC,CSVKTSGGAEETQYF,.,TRBJ2-5,TRBV29-1,TRBD2
TGCGCCAGCAGCGTGACCGGGACAGGGAATTCACCCCTCCACTTT,CASSVTGTGNSPLHF,.,TRBJ1-6,TRBV5-1,TRBD1
TGTGCCAGCAGCTTAGTATCGAGCGGGGTAGGACAGCCCCAGCATTTT,CASSLVSSGVGQPQHF,.,TRBJ1-5,TRBV7-9,.
TGCGCCAGCAGCGAGGGAGTCAGTGGAAACACCATATATTTT,CASSEGVSGNTIYF,.,TRBJ1-3,TRBV4-1,.
TGTGCCAGCAGCGAGGGGGTGGTGAACACTGAAGCTTTCTTT,CASSEGVVNTEAFF,.,TRBJ1-1,TRBV5-8,.
TGTGCCAGCAGTTACTCGATCTACAGGCCCTACGAGCAGTACTTC,CASSYSIYRPYEQYF,.,TRBJ2-7,TRBV6-6,.
TGTGCCTTATTAAAACAGGTCGTGACTGAAGCTTTCTTT,CALLKQVVTEAFF,.,TRBJ1-1,TRBV30,.
TGTGCCAGCAGCCGGGAAAGGGAAATAGATACGCAGTATTTT,CASSREREIDTQYF,.,TRBJ2-3,TRBV6-5,.
TGTGCCAGCAGTCCCGGGGTCTTCTCCTACAATGAGCAGTTCTTC,CASSPGVFSYNEQFF,.,TRBJ2-1,TRBV5-4,.
TGCAGCGTTGGACAGGGCAATCAGCCCCAGCATTTT,CSVGQGNQPQHF,.,TRBJ1-5,TRBV29-1,.
TGTGCCAGCAGTCCCCCTACGGTCGAGAACACCGGGGAGCTGTTTTTT,CASSPPTVENTGELFF,.,TRBJ2-2,TRBV2,.
TGCGCCAGCACATCAACGAGGGGGCTTATGCTTATGGTGACTGAAGCTTTCTTT,CASTSTRGLMLMVTEAFF,.,TRBJ1-1,TRBV4-1,TRBD1
TGTGACAGCAGCCCTTGGACAGAAGAGACCCAGTACTTC,CDSSPWTEETQYF,.,TRBJ2-5,TRBV7-7,.
TGTGCCGCGGGACCGATCTCCTATAATTCACCCCTCCACTTT,CAAGPISYNSPLHF,.,TRBJ1-6,TRBV6-1,.
TGTGCCAGCAGCTTTCTGGGCCAGAACACTGAAGCTTTCTTT,CASSFLGQNTEAFF,.,TRBJ1-1,TRBV7-2,.
TGTGCCAGCTCCTTCCCGGGAGCCAACGTCCTGACTTTC,CASSFPGANVLTF,.,TRBJ2-6,TRBV7-9,.
TGTGCCTGGACTACAGGGGGCTCTGGAAACACCATATATTTT,CAWTTGGSGNTIYF,.,TRBJ1-3,TRBV30,TRBD1
TGTGCCAGCAGCTCCGGGACAGGTTATGGGGGAGGCAAAAACATTCAGTACTTC,CASSSGTGYGGGKNIQYF,.,TRBJ2-4,TRBV5-8,TRBD1
TGTGCCAGCAGCTTCCCGGGACAGGAACTCCATGGCTACACCTTC,CASSFPGQELHGYTF,.,TRBJ1-2,TRBV5-8,TRBD1
TGTGCCAGCAGCCCGGGGCAACAGGGCGTCACTGAAGCTTTCTTT,CASSPGQQGVTEAFF,.,TRBJ1-1,TRBV7-6,.
TGTGCCAGCAGCTCAGGCGGACTCGCCTACGAGCAGTACTTC,CASSSGGLAYEQYF,.,TRBJ2-7,TRBV13,.
TGTGCCAGCAGCGGTGGGACAGGGCTTGGCTACACCTTC,CASSGGTGLGYTF,.,TRBJ1-2,TRBV2,TRBD1
TGTGCCTGGAGTGGTGGGCGAGGCAATCAGCCCCAGCATTTT,CAWSGGRGNQPQHF,.,TRBJ1-5,TRBV30,.